This TCR beta chain was identified in a study of shared clonotypes between healthy human individuals. Regarding this clone: Its antigen is not known.

Sequencing on ten immunoSEQ deep assay plates was performed for unsorted PBMC DNA. Original processing methods: For the immunoSEQ data, sequences were junction-only without quality scores, so filtering differed. Assay used: immunoSEQ multiplex PCR; TCRdb lists only in-frame clones, some missing. That table gives V, J and clone size, and the DNA gave D and trimming. The repertoire holds fewer than 650,000 clones, with around three quarters as singletons. The donor cohort consisted entirely of Caucasian adults residing in Nashville, Tennessee. General study points: Blood alone was sampled, and tissue repertoires likely differ.

Germline V gene sequence: CDR1 LNHDA, CDR2 SQIVND (reference sequence). There are 14 residues in the CDR3. V was pared by 10 bases and J by 4 bases, with 17 bases between. The chain combines TRBV19 with TRBJ2-1; D ambiguous. This receptor was taken from a middle-aged woman in good health. Some clones in this sample may be carry-over from other donors' samples. Sequencing was performed on PBMCs. CDR3 bases: TGTGCCACTCTTGGGCCTCGGGCGTACAATGAGCAGTTCTTC. The encoded protein is CATLGPRAYNEQFF.